One and the same sample provided the 28 T cell receptor beta chains below, sequenced in a study of vaccination and CD4 T cells after COVID-19. Cultured CD4+ T-cell DNA underwent Oncomine TCR Beta short-read sequencing. TCRdb used MiXCR to reprocess the PCR reads, holding one entry per CDR3 protein. The sample lists about 20,000 distinct CDR3 sequences, roughly 40% occurring once. Specified treatment: approximately 9-day PBMC culture with coronavirus spike peptide pools or control peptides (ViraFEST assay). These receptors have no known antigen. Specimen: CD4+ T cells from blood, cultured in vitro, collected before SARS-CoV-2 vaccination. The receptors derive from a human donor who received a COVID-19 vaccine.

This sequence joins TRBV6-1 and TRBJ1-1, with 8 bases identical to TRBD1. The CDR3 extends over 15 amino acids. CDR1 and CDR2 (germline): MNHNS, SASEGT. The junction had 5 bases not matched to a gene; V was cut back by 3 bases and J by 2 bases. The DNA for the CDR3 is TGTGCCAGCAGTGACCCGGACAGGGTAAACACTGAAGCTTTCTTT. Translated, it gives CASSDPDRVNTEAFF.

The chain combines TRBV6-2 or TRBV6-3 with TRBJ1-2; the match to TRBD1 covers 8 bases. The V and J ends lost 6 bases and 2 bases, in that order; junction bases with no gene match: 5. In germline, CDR1 is MNHEY, CDR2 SVGEGT. The CDR3 sequence is 14 residues long. The CDR3 loop reads CASRGTGGNYGYTF. In nucleotides, the CDR3 is TGTGCCAGCAGGGGGACAGGCGGCAACTATGGCTACACCTTC.

This clonotype has just a few counts. V is TRBV21-1 and J is TRBJ1-1; TRBD1 was called by the table and not checked on the DNA. TRBV21-1 is noted as a pseudogene. This CDR3 has 12 amino acids. The CDR3 DNA sequence: TGTGCCAGCAGCTTCCGATGCAGGGATGCTTTCTTT. Translating it yields CASSFRCRDAFF.

V and J are TRBV20-1 and TRBJ1-5; D remains unclear. This CDR3 comprises 12 residues. Per the germline V gene, CDR1 is DFQATT and CDR2 is SNEGSKA (reference sequence). Trimming took 4 bases from V and 11 from J, leaving 15 bases between them. The CDR3 here is CSATLSSEAQHF. DNA of the CDR3: TGCAGTGCTACCCTAAGTTCAGAAGCCCAGCATTTT.

The chain employs TRBV28 and TRBJ2-5; TRBD1 matches 9 bases. CDR3 length equals 13 residues. After removal of 4 bases from V and 5 bases from J, the junction contained 2 bases not matched to a gene. The germline gives CDR1 MDHEN, CDR2 SYDVKM. The CDR3: CASSWTGEETQYF. CDR3 sequence (DNA): TGTGCCAGCAGTTGGACAGGGGAGGAGACCCAGTACTTC. Looking up the rest from reference TRBV28 and TRBJ2-5 gives the full variable domain: DVKVTQSSRYLVKRTGEKVFLECVQDMDHENMFWYRQDPGLGLRLIYFSYDVKMKEKGDIPEGYSVSREKKERFSLILESASTNQTSMYLCASSWTGEETQYFGPGTRLLVL.

This clonotype has more than one count but fewer than ten. The chain links TRBV2 to TRBJ2-5; TRBD2 aligns across 11 bases. There are 15 residues in the CDR3. Looked up from germline, CDR1 is SNHLY and CDR2 is FYNNEI. The junction had 3 bases not matched to a gene; V was cut back by 2 bases and J by 4 bases. The CDR3 spells CASSEQLAGGETQYF. CDR3 bases: TGTGCCAGCAGTGAACAGCTAGCGGGGGGAGAGACCCAGTACTTC.

The chain recombines TRBV5-4 with TRBJ1-1; 7 bases align to TRBD1. This CDR3 is built from 16 residues. Per germline, CDR1 SGHNT and CDR2 YYREEE (reference sequence). Unmatched junction bases numbered 11, after V lost 0 bases and J lost 6 bases. The CDR3 DNA is TGTGCCAGCAGCTTGGACGGTTTCAGGGGGGAGGCTGAAGCTTTCTTT. Its protein product is CASSLDGFRGEAEAFF.

This clonotype was counted only a few times. The chain carries TRBV7-2 and TRBJ2-5; D gene ambiguous. V lost 2 bases, J lost 3 bases, and 7 bases lay in between. From germline, CDR1 is SGHTA and CDR2 FQGNSA. CDR3 length equals 13 residues. The CDR3 DNA reads as TGTGCCAGCAGCTTAAACGGAGAAGAGACCCAGTACTTC. This sequence encodes CASSLNGEETQYF.

V usage is TRBV20-1 and J usage is TRBJ1-1; D gene uncertain. Germline loops: CDR1 DFQATT, CDR2 SNEGSKA (reference sequence). Trimming cost V 0 bases and J 1 base, with 9 bases left between them. The CDR3 length is 14 residues. CDR3 protein: CSAREYAENTEAFF. DNA for the CDR3: TGCAGTGCTAGAGAATACGCCGAGAACACTGAAGCTTTCTTT.

This clonotype was observed a few times. The chain is built from TRBV24-1 and TRBJ1-3, with D tentatively TRBD1 (6 bases). The CDR3 covers 12 residues. V was pared by 12 bases and J by 1 base, with 9 bases between. In germline, CDR1 is KGHDR, CDR2 SFDVKD. The CDR3 DNA reads TGTGCCGTACAGGGTTCTGGAAACACCATATATTTT. Encoded protein: CAVQGSGNTIYF.

V gene TRBV7-2 combines with J gene TRBJ2-3; 7 bases map to TRBD1. Germline CDR1 reads SGHTA; CDR2 reads FQGNSA. With V trimmed by 1 base and J by 2 bases, 6 bases remained unmatched. The CDR3 is 16 residues long. The CDR3 loop is CASSLEGTVNTDTQYF. In nucleotides, the CDR3 is TGTGCCAGCAGCTTAGAGGGGACAGTGAACACAGATACGCAGTATTTT.

The V and J genes are TRBV7-3 and TRBJ2-1, with 8 bases lining up with TRBD1. CDR3 size: 14 residues. V shed 1 base and J 9 bases; nucleotides not matched to a gene: 5. Germline-derived CDR1 and CDR2 are SGHTA and FQGTGA. This chain's CDR3 is CASSLMRTGTEQFF. CDR3 bases: TGTGCCAGCAGCTTAATGAGGACAGGGACTGAGCAGTTCTTC.

This clonotype was detected a few times. The rearrangement uses TRBV7-9 and TRBJ1-3, with D hard to call. In germline, CDR1 is SEHNR, CDR2 FQNEAQ (reference sequence). Between the trimmed V and J ends, which lost 3 bases and 3 bases, there was a span of 9 bases. The CDR3 length is 14 residues. CDR3 DNA sequence: TGTGCCAGCAGCTTCTTGAATTATGGAAACACCATATATTTT. Amino acid sequence: CASSFLNYGNTIYF.

The J gene is TRBJ1-4, the V gene TRBV20-1; the D gene is possibly TRBD1 (6 bases). Germline values: CDR1 DFQATT, CDR2 SNEGSKA (reference sequence). The ends were cut back, 2 bases at V and 10 bases at J, with 20 bases in the middle. The CDR3 contains 15 residues. The CDR3 DNA reads TGCAGTGCTAGAAGGGACAATAGCTTTCAGGGAAAACTGTTTTTT. Protein sequence: CSARRDNSFQGKLFF.

The genes are TRBV5-1 and TRBJ2-5, with D tentatively TRBD2 (5 bases). CDR3 length: 14 amino acids. Germline V lookup: CDR1 SGHRS, CDR2 YFSETQ. Trimming left V 1 base short and J 2 bases short, with 9 bases between. CDR3 protein: CASSLSGIQETQYF. The CDR3 DNA sequence: TGCGCCAGCAGCTTGTCGGGAATTCAAGAGACCCAGTACTTC.

This clonotype showed up just a few times. This chain connects TRBV7-2 to TRBJ2-5, with 7 nucleotides matching TRBD1. The CDR3 is 15 residues long. Germline V gene data show CDR1 as SGHTA and CDR2 as FQGNSA. V lost 4 bases to trimming and J lost 5 bases; unmatched junction nucleotides: 10. The CDR3 region is CASSSNLGQWETQYF. DNA for the CDR3: TGTGCCAGCAGCTCTAATTTGGGACAGTGGGAGACCCAGTACTTC.

The rearrangement joins TRBV7-9 to TRBJ1-1; maybe TRBD1 (5 bases). This CDR3 region has 14 residues. V gave up 0 bases and J gave up 5 bases, with 10 bases separating them. Germline assignment: CDR1 SEHNR and CDR2 FQNEAQ (reference sequence). CDR3 residues: CASSLAGRVTEAFF. The CDR3 DNA reads as TGTGCCAGCAGCTTAGCGGGCAGGGTAACTGAAGCTTTCTTT. The full variable domain, completed using reference TRBV7-9 and TRBJ1-1, is DTGVSQNPRHKITKRGQNVTFRCDPISEHNRLYWYRQTLGQGPEFLTYFQNEAQLEKSRLLSDRFSAERPKGSFSTLEIQRTEQGDSAMYLCASSLAGRVTEAFFGQGTRLTVV.

The V gene is TRBV12-3 or TRBV12-4, the J gene TRBJ2-7, with TRBD1 matching 7 bases. V trimming: 1 base; J trimming: 5 bases; junction bases outside the gene matches: 2. The CDR3 is made up of 13 amino acids. The CDR3: CASSLGTGDEQYF. As DNA, the CDR3 is TGTGCCAGCAGTTTAGGTACAGGGGACGAGCAGTACTTC.

The genes are TRBV20-1 and TRBJ1-6; 7 bases align to TRBD1. Germline trimming cut 2 bases from V and 11 bases from J; bases unmatched to any gene: 9. CDR1 and CDR2 from the germline V gene are DFQATT and SNEGSKA (reference sequence). The CDR3 loop spans 14 amino acids. The CDR3 here is CSARQGEDAAPLHF. The CDR3 DNA follows: TGCAGTGCTAGACAGGGGGAAGACGCTGCACCCCTCCACTTT.

Here the CDR3 reads CASRENPGTANYGYTF. CDR3 DNA: TGCGCCAGCAGGGAAAACCCCGGGACAGCTAACTATGGCTACACCTTC. The chain joins TRBV5-1 to TRBJ1-2, with 7 nucleotides matching TRBD1. The CDR3 has 16 amino acids. V was clipped by 5 bases and J by 0 bases; unmatched bases: 10. The germline V gene has CDR1 SGHRS and CDR2 YFSETQ.

The CDR3, as DNA: TGCGCCAGCAGCTCGGGACACAGGGGGCTCTCACGTGGCTACACCTTC. Amino acids: CASSSGHRGLSRGYTF. The chain uses TRBV5-1 and TRBJ1-2; 9 nucleotides line up with TRBD1. Trimming at V came to 3 bases and at J to 7 bases, leaving 13 bases not matched to a gene. The CDR3 has 16 amino acids. The germline gives CDR1 SGHRS, CDR2 YFSETQ.

The rearrangement joins TRBV15 to TRBJ2-3; 7 nucleotides align to TRBD1. V shed 1 base, J shed 0 bases, and the junction held 4 bases outside the gene matches. This CDR3 region has 16 residues. Germline CDR1 reads LNHNV; CDR2 reads YYDKDF (reference sequence). CDR3 bases: TGTGCCACCAGCAGAGTGGCAGGGGGTAGCACAGATACGCAGTATTTT. Its protein product is CATSRVAGGSTDTQYF. Full variable domain (remainder filled in from reference TRBV15 and TRBJ2-3): DAMVIQNPRYQVTQFGKPVTLSCSQTLNHNVMYWYQQKSSQAPKLLFHYYDKDFNNEADTPDNFQSRRPNTSFCFLDIRSPGLGDTAMYLCATSRVAGGSTDTQYFGPGTRLTVL.

The chain carries TRBV6-5 and TRBJ2-7; D gene uncertain. CDR1 and CDR2 (germline): MNHEY, SVGAGI. The CDR3 spans 16 residues. The V and J ends lost 0 bases and 4 bases respectively, with 16 bases between them. CDR3 residues: CASSYSPTEYQYEQYF. CDR3 sequence (DNA): TGTGCCAGCAGTTACTCTCCAACGGAGTACCAGTACGAGCAGTACTTC.

This clonotype was detected a few times. The V gene is TRBV20-1, the J gene TRBJ1-6, with 7 bases aligning to TRBD1. The V segment lost 2 bases and the J segment 0 bases; nucleotides outside the gene matches: 4. This CDR3 has 16 residues. The V gene's germline CDR1 is DFQATT and CDR2 SNEGSKA (reference sequence). The CDR3 bases are TGCAGTGCTAGACCGGGACAGAGCTCCTATAATTCACCCCTCCACTTT. Its translation: CSARPGQSSYNSPLHF.

This clonotype was counted only a few times. One end of the junction is discordant with germline, which a read error may explain. V gene TRBV7-9 combines with J gene TRBJ2-1; 11 bases are shared with TRBD2. There are 15 residues in the CDR3. CDR1 SEHNR and CDR2 FQNEAQ come from the germline V gene (reference sequence). This CDR3 is CASSLELAGDAEQFF. In DNA form, the CDR3 reads TGTGCTAGCAGCTTAGAACTAGCGGGGGATGCTGAGCAGTTCTTC.

The chain combines TRBV20-1 with TRBJ2-5; 13 bases line up with TRBD2. The V gene end was trimmed by 0 bases and the J gene end by 4 bases; junction bases not matched to a gene: 11. CDR1 is DFQATT, CDR2 SNEGSKA, per germline (reference sequence). This CDR3 comprises 18 residues. The CDR3 region is CSARERRTSGGFGETQYF. CDR3 nucleotide sequence: TGCAGTGCTAGAGAGAGGAGGACTAGCGGGGGTTTTGGAGAGACCCAGTACTTC.

This clonotype was seen just once. The rearrangement links TRBV24-1 to TRBJ2-2; possibly TRBD1 for D (6 bases). V was clipped by 9 bases and J by 1 base, with 8 bases between them. Germline V gives CDR1 KGHDR, CDR2 SFDVKD. CDR3 length: 13 residues. CDR3 sequence: CATEGQNTGELFF. The DNA for the CDR3 is TGTGCCACCGAGGGACAGAACACCGGGGAGCTGTTTTTT.

This clonotype was recorded a few times. The gene calls are TRBV6-5 and TRBJ1-1, with D hard to call. Deletions cut 0 bases from V and 8 bases from J, with 10 bases between. Germline CDR1 reads MNHEY; CDR2 reads SVGAGI. This CDR3 has 13 residues. CDR3 sequence (DNA): TGTGCCAGCAGTTACTCGAGATGGGGAGAAGCTTTCTTT. This codes for CASSYSRWGEAFF.